The rows below give T cell receptor beta chains drawn from one sample of a study of T cells after yellow fever vaccination. TCRdb redid the calling of the 5' RACE reads with MiXCR, one entry per CDR3 protein. The data hold 360,000 or so distinct CDR3 sequences, with 11% observed a single time. The sample in question was PBMCs, obtained on the day of the first yellow fever vaccination. These receptors were collected from a man between 18 and 29 years old who received the YFV17D yellow fever vaccine. Both conserved end residues are part of each CDR3. The D gene is left open where the match is weak. Size is stated for part of the rows, as once, few or many counts, or as a class when the clone is expanded.

TRBV6-2/TRBV6-3	many	NA	TRBJ2-2	TGTGCCAGCAGTTTCTACAGGAACACCGGGGAGCTGTTTTTT	CASSFYRNTGELFF
TRBV20-1	NA	TRBD2	TRBJ2-3	TGCAGTGCCGCGCCTAGCGGGGGGCTTGCAGATACGCAGTATTTT	CSAAPSGGLADTQYF
TRBV7-2	many	NA	TRBJ2-1	TGTGCCAGCAGCTCTCCCCGGGGCTCCTACAATGAGCAGTTCTTC	CASSSPRGSYNEQFF
TRBV4-2	NA	TRBD2	TRBJ2-3	TGTGCCAGCAGCCAAGAACTCCCGGGACTAGCGGGATCCACAGATACGCAGTATTTT	CASSQELPGLAGSTDTQYF
TRBV5-5	few	NA	TRBJ2-3	TGTGCCAGCAGGACCGGACGGGGGCCCAGCACAGATACGCAGTATTTT	CASRTGRGPSTDTQYF
TRBV6-6	few	TRBD1	TRBJ1-4	TGTGCCAGCACTCGAGACAGGGCTGAAAAACTGTTTTTT	CASTRDRAEKLFF
TRBV5-4	NA	TRBD1	TRBJ1-2	TGTGCCAGCAGCTTTCAGGGGGACTATGGCTACACCTTC	CASSFQGDYGYTF
TRBV12-3/TRBV12-4	few	NA	TRBJ2-7	TGTGCCAGCAGGCGGACAGAGATTTACGAGCAGTACTTC	CASRRTEIYEQYF
TRBV7-2	many	NA	TRBJ2-3	TGTGCCAGCAGCTTAGGGCTAGCAGCAACCTTGGGAGATACGCAGTATTTT	CASSLGLAATLGDTQYF
TRBV12-3/TRBV12-4	NA	NA	TRBJ2-5	TGTGCCAGCAGTTTGAGTAGGGGGGGCGGAACGGAGACCCAGTACTTC	CASSLSRGGGTETQYF
TRBV6-1	few	NA	TRBJ1-2	TGTGCCAGCAGGAAGGACAGAAACTCCTATGGCTACACCTTC	CASRKDRNSYGYTF
TRBV12-3/TRBV12-4	NA	NA	TRBJ2-3	TGTGCCAGCAAACCCGGGACTCTCAATAACCAGTATTTT	CASKPGTLNNQYF
TRBV18	few	NA	TRBJ1-3	TGTGCCAGCTCACCAACCGATGCTGGCTCTGGAAACACCATATATTTT	CASSPTDAGSGNTIYF
TRBV12-3/TRBV12-4	NA	NA	TRBJ1-2	TGTGCCAGCAGTTTAACCGGTCACTATGGCTACACCTTC	CASSLTGHYGYTF
TRBV4-3	NA	NA	TRBJ1-2	TGCGCCAGCAGCCCTAGAGCCCAGGGGAAAGAAGACTATGGCTACACCTTC	CASSPRAQGKEDYGYTF
TRBV5-1	NA	NA	TRBJ2-1	TGCGCCAGCAGCTGGACAGAGCGGGCCTACAATGAGCAGTTCTTC	CASSWTERAYNEQFF
TRBV10-1	NA	TRBD1	TRBJ1-1	TGCGCCAGCAGTGAACAGGGGCTCACTGAAGCTTTCTTT	CASSEQGLTEAFF
TRBV7-8	few	NA	TRBJ1-4	TGTGCCAGCAACCCGTCGGTGGGCGGTAATGAAAAACTGTTTTTT	CASNPSVGGNEKLFF
TRBV19	NA	NA	TRBJ1-1	TGTGCCAGTAGTATCGGGTCTGAAGCTTTCTTT	CASSIGSEAFF
TRBV11-2	few	NA	TRBJ2-6	TGTGCCAGCAGCTTAGGTCATGGGGCCAACGTCCTGACTTTC	CASSLGHGANVLTF
TRBV7-9	NA	NA	TRBJ2-2	TGTGCCAGCAGCTTACGAGGGGGAGAGACCGGGGAGCTGTTTTTT	CASSLRGGETGELFF
TRBV7-2	few	NA	TRBJ2-1	TGTGCCAGCAGGCAGGGTATTCACAATGAGCAGTTCTTC	CASRQGIHNEQFF
TRBV4-1	many	NA	TRBJ2-5	TGCGCCAGCAGCCAAGGAGGCGGCGGGGAGACCCAGTACTTC	CASSQGGGGETQYF
TRBV6-5	NA	NA	TRBJ1-1	TGTGCCAGCAGTTGGGGGGCCAGGAACACTGAAGCTTTCTTT	CASSWGARNTEAFF
TRBV12-3/TRBV12-4	NA	TRBD2	TRBJ2-1	TGTGCCAGCAGTTTACGGCTAGCGGGTACCTACAATGAGCAGTTCTTC	CASSLRLAGTYNEQFF
TRBV20-1	NA	NA	TRBJ2-5	TGCAGTGCTGCAAAAGAGACCCAGTACTTC	CSAAKETQYF
TRBV6-2/TRBV6-3	NA	NA	TRBJ2-1	TGTGCCAGCAGCCCTAGCACCTACAATGAGCAGTTCTTC	CASSPSTYNEQFF
TRBV19	NA	TRBD1	TRBJ2-2	TGTGCCAGTAGTAGGGGACAGGGGAGGCTCGACACCGGGGAGCTGTTTTTT	CASSRGQGRLDTGELFF
TRBV24-1	few	TRBD1	TRBJ2-2	TGTGCCACCAGCGACAGGGGGATCACCGGGGAGCTGTTTTTT	CATSDRGITGELFF
TRBV12-3/TRBV12-4	few	NA	TRBJ1-2	TGTGCCAGCACATTGTCGGGGGGCCGAGGCTACACCTTC	CASTLSGGRGYTF
TRBV27	NA	NA	TRBJ1-3	TGTGCCAGCCGGCCTACAGGGTTTCGCGGAAACACCATATATTTT	CASRPTGFRGNTIYF
TRBV10-2	NA	NA	TRBJ2-1	TGCGCCAGCAGTGATGTAGTGGGGGGGCGCAATGAGCAGTTCTTC	CASSDVVGGRNEQFF
TRBV10-3	few	TRBD1	TRBJ1-2	TGTGCCATCAGTGAGTCGACAGGGTTGGTCTATGGCTACACCTTC	CAISESTGLVYGYTF
TRBV12-3/TRBV12-4	NA	NA	TRBJ1-2	TGTGCCAGCAGTTTGTCGGAAAACTATGGCTACACCTTC	CASSLSENYGYTF
TRBV6-5	many	TRBD1	TRBJ2-4	TGTGCCAGCAGTTACACTGGGACAGGGGAGCACATTCAGTACTTC	CASSYTGTGEHIQYF
TRBV7-6	NA	NA	TRBJ2-5	TGTGCCAGCAGCTTAATTCGAAGCGATCCCTGGGGCCAAGAGACCCAGTACTTC	CASSLIRSDPWGQETQYF
TRBV24-1	NA	NA	TRBJ2-2	TGTGCCACCGCCAATGCCGGGGAGCTGTTTTTT	CATANAGELFF
TRBV12-3/TRBV12-4	NA	TRBD2	TRBJ2-1	TGTGCCAGCAGTTTGAGGCTAGCGGGGAGTGAGCAGTTCTTC	CASSLRLAGSEQFF
TRBV7-2	many	TRBD1	TRBJ1-2	TGTGCCAGCAACGGACAGGACTATGGCTACACCTTC	CASNGQDYGYTF
TRBV12-3/TRBV12-4	NA	NA	TRBJ1-5	TGTGCCAGCAGTTTTACGGGAGGAATTGAGCAGCCCCAGCATTTT	CASSFTGGIEQPQHF
TRBV7-8	NA	NA	TRBJ2-3	TGTGCCAGCGGCCCCGGGGTCCTCTGTACGCAGTATTTT	CASGPGVLCTQYF
TRBV6-5	NA	TRBD1	TRBJ2-7	TGTGCCAGCAGTTACTCAGACAGGGGGCACTACGAGCAGTACTTC	CASSYSDRGHYEQYF
TRBV5-1	NA	NA	TRBJ1-1	TGCGCCAGCAGCTTGGGAGGCTCAGGGCTACTGAACACTGAAGCTTTCTTT	CASSLGGSGLLNTEAFF
TRBV4-3	many	TRBD1	TRBJ2-6	TGCGCCAGCAGCCAAGAGGGACAGTCTGGGGCCAACGTCCTGACTTTC	CASSQEGQSGANVLTF
TRBV7-3	many	NA	TRBJ2-1	TGTGCCAGCAGCCAGGGGGGGGACACCTACAATGAGCAGTTCTTC	CASSQGGDTYNEQFF